Listed below are T cell receptor beta chains from one sample, sequenced in a study of blood T cell repertoires in COVID-19. Assay used: immunoSEQ multiplex PCR; TCRdb lists only in-frame clones, some missing. This table has about 46,000 clones, roughly nine tenths appearing once. Sequenced sample: PBMCs or T cells enriched from blood (not recorded which). The receptors derive from a woman aged 45 to 65 who had recovered from COVID-19. Both conserved end residues are part of each CDR3. A D gene is named only where the DNA matches it firmly. Clone size appears in some rows only: once, few, many, or a class for an expanded clone.

clone_size	v_call	d_call	j_call	cdr3_aa	cdr3_nt
-	TRBV7-2	TRBD1	TRBJ1-1	CASSSTGLTEAFF	TGTGCCAGCAGCTCGACAGGGTTAACTGAAGCTTTCTTT
-	TRBV3-1/TRBV3-2	TRBD1	TRBJ2-5	CASSQGAGGKTQYF	TGTGCCAGCAGCCAAGGGGCAGGGGGTAAGACCCAGTACTTC
-	TRBV15	TRBD1	TRBJ2-7	CATKKDRSSYEQYF	TGTGCCACCAAGAAGGACAGGAGCTCCTACGAGCAGTACTTC
-	TRBV7-2	TRBD2	TRBJ2-2	CASSSMDRGLAGPGELFF	TGTGCCAGCAGCTCGATGGACAGGGGACTAGCGGGACCCGGGGAGCTGTTTTTT
-	TRBV5-1	TRBD2	TRBJ2-2	CASSFRTSGRAMGTGELFF	TGCGCCAGCAGCTTCCGGACTAGCGGGAGGGCCATGGGCACCGGGGAGCTGTTTTTT
-	TRBV6-1	-	TRBJ2-3	CASSEPGLSTDTQYF	TGTGCCAGCAGTGAACCGGGGTTGAGCACAGATACGCAGTATTTT
once	TRBV9	TRBD2	TRBJ2-2	CASSVGSSGANTGELFF	TGTGCCAGCAGCGTAGGGTCTAGCGGGGCGAACACCGGGGAGCTGTTTTTT
-	TRBV4-1	-	TRBJ1-6	CASSQRLEESPLHF	TGCGCCAGCAGCCAGAGACTGGAAGAGTCACCCCTCCACTTT
-	TRBV30	-	TRBJ2-7	CAWSATGSYEQYF	TGTGCCTGGAGTGCGACCGGGTCTTACGAGCAGTACTTC
-	TRBV12-3/TRBV12-4	-	TRBJ1-1	CASSYPRATEAFF	TGTGCCAGCAGTTACCCGCGGGCCACTGAAGCTTTCTTT
-	TRBV7-2	-	TRBJ2-3	CASSLVRGGTDTQYF	TGTGCCAGCAGCTTGGTGCGTGGAGGCACAGATACGCAGTATTTT
-	TRBV19	TRBD1	TRBJ1-4	CASRMTGGEKLFF	TGTGCCAGTAGGATGACAGGGGGAGAAAAACTGTTTTTT
-	TRBV12-3/TRBV12-4	TRBD2	TRBJ2-7	CASSQTSVEQYF	TGTGCCAGCAGCCAAACTAGCGTCGAGCAGTACTTC
few	TRBV7-6	-	TRBJ1-1	CASSSTSGAAGTEAFF	TGTGCCAGCAGCTCCACCAGTGGAGCCGCGGGCACTGAAGCTTTCTTT